This T cell receptor (beta chain) was observed in a study of cytomegalovirus exposure and HLA in healthy donors. CDR1 SGHRS and CDR2 YFSETQ come from the germline V gene. This CDR3 has 14 amino acids. The PCR ran on 60 Vbeta and 13 Jbeta primers. This table comes from immunoSEQ multiplex PCR, and its TCRdb copy is limited to in-frame clones, with some not included. Here the sample spans more than 110,000 clones, 73% being singletons. The chain couples TRBV5-1 to TRBJ2-5; 7 bases line up with TRBD1. The better agreement between TRBJ2-7 and the DNA end casts doubt on the J call. The receptor was isolated from a human donor in good health. The sequenced sample was PBMCs. This CDR3 reads CASSRSTGAYEQYF. Here the CDR3 DNA reads TGCGCCAGCAGCAGGTCTACAGGGGCCTACGAGCAGTACTTC.